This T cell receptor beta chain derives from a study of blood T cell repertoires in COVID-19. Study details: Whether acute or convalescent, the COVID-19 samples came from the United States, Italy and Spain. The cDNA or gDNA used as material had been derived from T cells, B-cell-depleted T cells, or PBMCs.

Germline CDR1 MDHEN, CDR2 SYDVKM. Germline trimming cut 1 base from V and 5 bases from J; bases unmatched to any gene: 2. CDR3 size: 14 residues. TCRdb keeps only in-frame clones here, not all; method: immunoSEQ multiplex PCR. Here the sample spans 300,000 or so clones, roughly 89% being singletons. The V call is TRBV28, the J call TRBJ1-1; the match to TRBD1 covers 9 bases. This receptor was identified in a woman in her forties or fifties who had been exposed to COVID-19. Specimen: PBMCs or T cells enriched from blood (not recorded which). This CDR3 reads CASSLLTGGTEAFF. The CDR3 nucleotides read TGTGCCAGCAGTTTATTGACAGGGGGAACTGAAGCTTTCTTT.